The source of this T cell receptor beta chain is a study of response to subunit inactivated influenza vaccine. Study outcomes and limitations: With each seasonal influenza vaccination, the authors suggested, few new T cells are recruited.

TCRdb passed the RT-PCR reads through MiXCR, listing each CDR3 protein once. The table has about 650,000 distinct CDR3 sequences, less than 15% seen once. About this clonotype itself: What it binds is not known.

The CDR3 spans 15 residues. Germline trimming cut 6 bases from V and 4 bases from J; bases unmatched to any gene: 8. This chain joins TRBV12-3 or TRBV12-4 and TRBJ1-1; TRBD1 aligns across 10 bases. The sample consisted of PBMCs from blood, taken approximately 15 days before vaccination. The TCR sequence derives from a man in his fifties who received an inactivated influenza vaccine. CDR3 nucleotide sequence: TGTGCCAGCAGCGTAGGACAGGGGGGCATCACTGAAGCTTTCTTT. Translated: CASSVGQGGITEAFF.